The table lists the clone carrying this TCR beta chain with a few counts. Its specificity is not known. These data are taken from a study of cytomegalovirus exposure and HLA in healthy donors. This CDR3 contains 15 residues. Germline V gene sequence: CDR1 SQVTM, CDR2 ANQGSEA. V shed 2 bases, J shed 2 bases, and the junction held 5 bases outside the gene matches. Primers: 60 Vbeta forward and 13 Jbeta reverse. Only in-frame clones appear in the TCRdb table, and some are missing; sequencing was by immunoSEQ multiplex PCR. This table holds hundreds of thousands of clones, about 80% found once. Broader study findings: Common viral pathogens seemed, in a later analysis, to connect with several of the most significant clusters.

Input material: PBMCs. The J gene is TRBJ2-1, the V gene TRBV29-1; 8 bases match TRBD2. The receptor's source is a male donor in good health and CMV-seronegative. The CDR3 DNA sequence: TGCAGCGTTGAACTCGGCGGGAGGCCCTACAATGAGCAGTTCTTC. It translates to CSVELGGRPYNEQFF.